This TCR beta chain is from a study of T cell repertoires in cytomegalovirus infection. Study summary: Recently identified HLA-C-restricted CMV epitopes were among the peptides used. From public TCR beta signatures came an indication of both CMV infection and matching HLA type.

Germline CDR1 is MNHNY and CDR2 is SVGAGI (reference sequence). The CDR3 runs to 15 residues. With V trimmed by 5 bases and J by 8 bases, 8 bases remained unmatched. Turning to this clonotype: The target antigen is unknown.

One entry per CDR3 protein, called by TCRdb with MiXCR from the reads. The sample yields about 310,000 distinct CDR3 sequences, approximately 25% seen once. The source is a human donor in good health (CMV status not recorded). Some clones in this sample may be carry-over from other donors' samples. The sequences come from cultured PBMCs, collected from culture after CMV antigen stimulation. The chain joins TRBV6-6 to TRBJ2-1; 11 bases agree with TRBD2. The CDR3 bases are TGTGCCAGCAGTATGACTAGCGGGACTAGCCATGAGCAGTTCTTC. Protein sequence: CASSMTSGTSHEQFF.